The 14 T cell receptor beta chains reported below all come from one sample, sequenced in a study of T cells in Graves' hyperthyroidism and ophthalmopathy. TCR beta CDR3 sequences were amplified from RNA transcripts. The HTBI primer set drove a first-round RT-PCR of the TCR CDR3. Via MiXCR, TCRdb re-called the multiplex PCR reads, giving one row per CDR3 protein. This sample yields around 290,000 distinct CDR3 sequences, of which approximately 15% are seen a single time; around 61% belongs to the top ten. The sample was blood. Receptors were obtained from a woman aged 55 to 70 with Graves' ophthalmopathy.

The chain is built from TRBV4-3 and TRBJ1-2, with 7 bases fitting TRBD1. Germline trimming cut 3 bases from V and 4 bases from J; bases unmatched to any gene: 8. The CDR3 contains 15 residues. The germline V gene has CDR1 LGHNA and CDR2 YSLEER. CDR3 DNA sequence: TGCGCCAGCAGCCAGCTACTGACAGGGTTCTATGGCTACACCTTC. Translating it yields CASSQLLTGFYGYTF.

This clonotype was counted ten times or more. The chain joins TRBV7-6 to TRBJ2-7; weak D call: TRBD2 (7 bases). V gave up 1 base and J gave up 6 bases, with 16 bases separating them. Germline CDR1 SGHVS, CDR2 FNYEAQ. The CDR3 spans 15 residues. The CDR3 region has the DNA TGTGCCAGCAGCTTAGGAGCAGGGGAGGGCTCCGAGCAGTACTTC. Protein product: CASSLGAGEGSEQYF.

This clonotype has at least ten counts. The V and J genes are TRBV28 and TRBJ1-1, with D uncertain. Germline values: CDR1 MDHEN, CDR2 SYDVKM. Trimming shortened V by 7 bases and J by 6 bases, and 12 bases separated the two germline ends. This CDR3 comprises 12 residues. The DNA for the CDR3 is TGTGCCAGCACCTTAGAGGGAGCTGAAGCTTTCTTT. Encoded protein: CASTLEGAEAFF.

This clonotype was counted at least ten times. This chain joins TRBV7-2 and TRBJ2-7, with D maybe TRBD1 (7 bases). With 5 bases removed from V and 3 bases from J, the gap between germline ends came to 14 bases. Germline CDR1 SGHTA, CDR2 FQGNSA. The CDR3 length is 14 residues. The CDR3 bases are TGTGCCAGCAGCCACCGGCAGGGGGGCTACGAGCAGTACTTC. Its protein product is CASSHRQGGYEQYF.

The genes are TRBV20-1 and TRBJ1-3, with TRBD1 as a possible D gene (6 bases). The CDR3 is 14 amino acids. Germline V gene lookup returns CDR1 DFQATT and CDR2 SNEGSKA (reference sequence). Between the trimmed V and J ends, which lost 3 bases and 1 base, there was a span of 10 bases. The CDR3 DNA reads as TGCAGTGCTAGTCAGAGGGGGTCTGGAAACACCATATATTTT. Translation: CSASQRGSGNTIYF.

This clonotype was counted between two and nine times. The chain couples TRBV5-1 to TRBJ2-7, with a possible D match to TRBD2 (5 bases). Germline lookup yields CDR1 SGHRS and CDR2 YFSETQ. V was trimmed by 6 bases and J by 4 bases, leaving 8 bases between them. The CDR3 totals 11 residues. The CDR3 coding sequence is TGCGCCAGCACTTCGGGATACGAGCAGTACTTC. Residues: CASTSGYEQYF. The complete variable domain, with remaining parts taken from reference TRBV5-1 and TRBJ2-7, reads KAGVTQTPRYLIKTRGQQVTLSCSPISGHRSVSWYQQTPGQGLQFLFEYFSETQRNKGNFPGRFSGRQFSNSRSEMNVSTLELGDSALYLCASTSGYEQYFGPGTRLTVT.

The rearrangement joins TRBV10-3 to TRBJ2-1; D ambiguous. CDR3 length equals 15 residues. V was trimmed by 3 bases and J by 0 bases, leaving 9 bases between them. Germline V lookup: CDR1 ENHRY, CDR2 SYGVKD. The CDR3 DNA sequence: TGTGCCATCAGTGAACGAGCGAGCTCCTACAATGAGCAGTTCTTC. It specifies CAISERASSYNEQFF.

Only one count was recorded for this clonotype. The chain couples TRBV19 to TRBJ2-1; perhaps TRBD2 as D (6 bases). The V gene's germline CDR1 is LNHDA and CDR2 SQIVND (reference sequence). V gave up 8 bases and J gave up 2 bases, with 28 bases separating them. The CDR3 sequence is 19 residues long. As DNA, the CDR3 is TGTGCCAGTCGCCCAAGTTTGGGCAGGGAGGTGGATACCTACAATGAGCAGTTCTTC. Its translation is CASRPSLGREVDTYNEQFF.

Of note for this clonotype: This may come from a read error, since a much larger clone is one base off. The CDR3 loop is CASSREGCGYTF. The CDR3 coding sequence is TGTGCCAGCAGTCGAGAGGGCTGTGGCTACACCTTC. This chain connects TRBV27 to TRBJ1-2; D is unresolved. Trimming cost V 5 bases and J 7 bases, with 11 bases left between them. Germline V gives CDR1 MNHEY, CDR2 SMNVEV (reference sequence). CDR3 length: 12 residues.

This clonotype was picked up many times. The chain is built from TRBV20-1 and TRBJ2-7; 10 nucleotides match TRBD2. The V gene end was trimmed by 4 bases and the J gene end by 0 bases; junction bases not matched to a gene: 3. The CDR3 has 14 residues. Germline V lookup: CDR1 DFQATT, CDR2 SNEGSKA (reference sequence). CDR3 sequence: CSAIRLAGSYEQYF. In DNA, the CDR3 is TGCAGTGCTATAAGACTAGCGGGCTCCTACGAGCAGTACTTC.

This clonotype was picked up many times. J is TRBJ1-1 and V is TRBV6-1; D possibly corresponds to TRBD1 (6 bases). Looked up from germline, CDR1 is MNHNS and CDR2 is SASEGT. Trimming took 8 bases from V and 8 from J, leaving 24 bases between them. This CDR3 region has 15 residues. In DNA, the CDR3 is TGTGCCAGCGTAAACCCTAGTGGGGGGCGACGGGAAGCTTTCTTT. This gives the protein CASVNPSGGRREAFF.

This clonotype was seen only a few times. V usage is TRBV20-1 and J usage is TRBJ2-5; the match to TRBD2 covers 12 bases. V lost 4 bases to trimming and J lost 4 bases; unmatched junction nucleotides: 10. The germline V gene encodes CDR1 DFQATT and CDR2 SNEGSKA (reference sequence). The CDR3 has 16 amino acids. The CDR3 loop reads CSATGLAGSPRETQYF. The CDR3 nucleotides are TGCAGTGCTACCGGACTAGCGGGATCCCCGAGAGAGACCCAGTACTTC.

This clonotype was recorded at least ten times. The genes are TRBV3-1 and TRBJ2-5; 7 positions match TRBD1. CDR3 size: 14 residues. The V segment lost 4 bases and the J segment 7 bases; nucleotides outside the gene matches: 9. Germline values: CDR1 LGHDT, CDR2 YNNKEL (reference sequence). In DNA form, the CDR3 reads TGTGCCAGCAGCCCTGGGACAGCCGCCGTGACCCAGTACTTC. The encoded protein is CASSPGTAAVTQYF.

This chain links TRBV5-1 with TRBJ2-7; D is perhaps TRBD1 (5 bases). The V gene's germline CDR1 is SGHRS and CDR2 YFSETQ. V was cut by 0 bases and J by 5 bases, with 12 bases left in between. This CDR3 region has 14 residues. CDR3 sequence (DNA): TGCGCCAGCAGCTTGGGTGCAGGGATCGACGAGCAGTACTTC. Amino acids: CASSLGAGIDEQYF. The whole variable domain, filled in from reference TRBV5-1 and TRBJ2-7, reads KAGVTQTPRYLIKTRGQQVTLSCSPISGHRSVSWYQQTPGQGLQFLFEYFSETQRNKGNFPGRFSGRQFSNSRSEMNVSTLELGDSALYLCASSLGAGIDEQYFGPGTRLTVT.